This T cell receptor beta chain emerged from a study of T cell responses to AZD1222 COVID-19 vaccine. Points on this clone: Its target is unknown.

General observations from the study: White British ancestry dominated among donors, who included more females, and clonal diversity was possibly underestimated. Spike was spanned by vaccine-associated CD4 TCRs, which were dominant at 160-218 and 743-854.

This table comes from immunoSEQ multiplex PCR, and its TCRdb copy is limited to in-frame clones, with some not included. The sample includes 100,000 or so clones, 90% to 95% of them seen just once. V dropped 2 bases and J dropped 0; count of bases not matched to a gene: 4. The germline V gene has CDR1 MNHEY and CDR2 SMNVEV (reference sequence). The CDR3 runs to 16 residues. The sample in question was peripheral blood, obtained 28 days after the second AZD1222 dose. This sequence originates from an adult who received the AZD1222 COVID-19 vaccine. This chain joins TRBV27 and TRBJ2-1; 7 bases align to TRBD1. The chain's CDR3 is CASSLEGDSSYNEQFF. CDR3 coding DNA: TGTGCCAGCAGTTTAGAGGGGGACAGCTCCTACAATGAGCAGTTCTTC.